This TCR beta chain comes out of a study of beta chain features in type 1 diabetes. Investigators reverse transcribed all isolated RNA, so they sequenced expressed TCRB transcripts. Profiled with immunoSEQ multiplex PCR; TCRdb holds only in-frame clones, not every one. The data show about 320,000 clones, around 15% seen once. Regarding the study as a whole: PCR might favor shorter templates, equally in patients and controls. Sampled from patients, naive, central memory and Treg TCRB repertoires appeared more similar than those sampled from healthy donors. Diminished insertions and augmented deletions at VDJ junctions characterized type 1 diabetes patients. Shortening of TCRB CDR3s, moderate but significant, appeared in all four CD4+ subsets of Type 1 diabetes patients.

CDR1 SGHNT and CDR2 YENEEA come from the germline V gene. The CDR3 is 17 residues long. V was pared by 1 base and J by 2 bases, with 12 bases between. The sample holds a few counts of this clone. Its target is not known. V and J are TRBV11-3 and TRBJ1-6; D may be TRBD1 (5 bases). The TCR was taken from a man aged 25-45 years in good health. The sample was central memory CD4+ T cells from blood. The CDR3 loop is CASSLVSGLTYNSPLHF. The CDR3 DNA follows: TGTGCCAGCAGCTTAGTTTCGGGGCTCACCTATAATTCACCCCTCCACTTT.